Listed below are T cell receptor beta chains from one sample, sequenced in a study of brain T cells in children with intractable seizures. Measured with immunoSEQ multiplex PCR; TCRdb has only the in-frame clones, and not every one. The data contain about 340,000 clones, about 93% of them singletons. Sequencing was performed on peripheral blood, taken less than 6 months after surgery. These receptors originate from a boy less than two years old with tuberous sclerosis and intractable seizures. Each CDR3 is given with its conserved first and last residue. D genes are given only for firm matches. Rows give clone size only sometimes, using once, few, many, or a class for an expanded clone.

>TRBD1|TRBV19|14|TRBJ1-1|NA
TGTGCCAGTAGTATGGGACAGGGAGGGACTGAAGCTTTCTTT
CASSMGQGGTEAFF
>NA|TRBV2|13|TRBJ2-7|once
TGTGCCAGCAGCGACACAGGTAGCTACGAGCAGTACTTC
CASSDTGSYEQYF
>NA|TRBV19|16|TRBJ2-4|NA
TGTGCCAGTAGTATAGGGGGGGGCGCAGCCAAAAACATTCAGTACTTC
CASSIGGGAAKNIQYF
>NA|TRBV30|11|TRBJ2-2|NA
TGTGCCTGGTGGGAGGCCGGGGAGCTGTTTTTT
CAWWEAGELFF
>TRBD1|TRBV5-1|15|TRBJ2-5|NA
TGCGCCAGCAGCTTGAAACAGGGGGCGTGGGAGACCCAGTACTTC
CASSLKQGAWETQYF
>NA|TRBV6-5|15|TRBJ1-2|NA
TGTGCCAGCAGTTACTCGGGGTTCCGTATATATGGCTACACCTTC
CASSYSGFRIYGYTF
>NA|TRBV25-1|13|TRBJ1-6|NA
TGTGCCAGCAGTGACAATTATAATTCACCCCTCCACTTT
CASSDNYNSPLHF
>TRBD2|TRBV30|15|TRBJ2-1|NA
TGTGCCTGGAGGGGGTCTAGCGGGACTTACAATGAGCAGTTCTTC
CAWRGSSGTYNEQFF
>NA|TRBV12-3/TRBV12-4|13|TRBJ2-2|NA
TGTGCCAGCAGGGTCAGGGACACCGGGGAGCTGTTTTTT
CASRVRDTGELFF
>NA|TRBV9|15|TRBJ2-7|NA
TGTGCCAGCAGCGTAGTCGCGGACAGCTCCTACGAGCAGTACTTC
CASSVVADSSYEQYF
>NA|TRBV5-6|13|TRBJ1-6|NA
TGTGCCAGCAGCTTGCGGGCTAATTCACCCCTCCACTTT
CASSLRANSPLHF
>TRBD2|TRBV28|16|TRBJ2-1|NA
TGTGCCAGCAGTTTAGTGTGGGGGAGGGGTTACAATGAGCAGTTCTTC
CASSLVWGRGYNEQFF
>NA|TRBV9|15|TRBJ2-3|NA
TGTGCCAGCAGCGTAGTAGGGGGAGGGGCAGATACGCAGTATTTT
CASSVVGGGADTQYF
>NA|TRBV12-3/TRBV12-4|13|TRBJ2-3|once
TGTGCCAGCACCCTGGACCCCACAGATACGCAGTATTTT
CASTLDPTDTQYF
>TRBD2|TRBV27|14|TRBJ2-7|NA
TGTGCCAGCAGTTTTCGGGGGAGGGGCTACGAGCAGTACTTC
CASSFRGRGYEQYF
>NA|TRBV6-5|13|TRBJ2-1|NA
TGTGCCAGCAGTTACGGCGGAGCCGGTGAGCAGTTCTTC
CASSYGGAGEQFF
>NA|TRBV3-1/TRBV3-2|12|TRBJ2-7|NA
TGTGCCAGCAGCTGGGCCGGGTACGAGCAGTACTTC
CASSWAGYEQYF
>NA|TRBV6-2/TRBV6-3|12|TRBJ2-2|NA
TGTGCCAGCAGTATACCGACCGGGGAGCTGTTTTTT
CASSIPTGELFF
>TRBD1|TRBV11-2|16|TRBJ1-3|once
TGTGCCAGCAGCTTACTGGGGACAGGACCGGGAAACACCATATATTTT
CASSLLGTGPGNTIYF
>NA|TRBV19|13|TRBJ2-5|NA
TGTGCCAGTAGTATGGGGTCGGAAGAGACCCAGTACTTC
CASSMGSEETQYF
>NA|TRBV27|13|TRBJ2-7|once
TGTGCCAGCAGCCCCAGACTCCTCGACGAGCAGTACTTC
CASSPRLLDEQYF
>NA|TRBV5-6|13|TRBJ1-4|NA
TGTGCCAGCAGCGGGGGACGGATCGAAAAACTGTTTTTT
CASSGGRIEKLFF
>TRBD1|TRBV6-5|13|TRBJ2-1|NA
TGTGCCAGCAGTATAGACAGGGGTAATGAGCAGTTCTTC
CASSIDRGNEQFF
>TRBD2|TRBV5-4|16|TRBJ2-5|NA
TGTGCCAGCAGCTTGGGGACTAGCGGGGTTCAAGAGACCCAGTACTTC
CASSLGTSGVQETQYF
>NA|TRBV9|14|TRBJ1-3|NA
TGTGCCAGCAGCGAGAGGGGATCTGGAAACACCATATATTTT
CASSERGSGNTIYF
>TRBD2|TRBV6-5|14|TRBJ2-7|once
TGTGCCAGCACCAGACTAGCGGGAGTCTACGAGCAGTACTTC
CASTRLAGVYEQYF
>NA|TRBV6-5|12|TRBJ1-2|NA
TGTGCCAGCAGTTGCCCGTTGTATGGCTACACCTTC
CASSCPLYGYTF
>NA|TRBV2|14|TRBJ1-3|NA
TGTGCCAGCAAGGGGGACTTCTCTGGAAACACCATATATTTT
CASKGDFSGNTIYF
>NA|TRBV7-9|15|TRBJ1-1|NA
TGTGCCAGCAGCTTAGTAGGCGGGTATGGGACTGAAGCTTTCTTT
CASSLVGGYGTEAFF
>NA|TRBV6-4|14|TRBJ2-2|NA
TGTGCCACCCGTGATACTAGAAACACCGGGGAGCTGTTTTTT
CATRDTRNTGELFF
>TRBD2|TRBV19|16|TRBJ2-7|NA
TGTGCCAGTAGTATAGAGTCTGGCGGGGGGTCCTACGAGCAGTACTTC
CASSIESGGGSYEQYF
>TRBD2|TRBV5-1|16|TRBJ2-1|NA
TGCGCCAGCAGCTTGCTGGGGGGGAACCTTTACAATGAGCAGTTCTTC
CASSLLGGNLYNEQFF
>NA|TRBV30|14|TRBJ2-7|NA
TGTGCCTGGGCAGTGCAGGGTTTCGGCTACGAGCAGTACTTC
CAWAVQGFGYEQYF
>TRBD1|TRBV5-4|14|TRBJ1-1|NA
TGTGCCAGCACCCCCGGGACAGTCCCCCCTGAAGCTTTCTTT
CASTPGTVPPEAFF
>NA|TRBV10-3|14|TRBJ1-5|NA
TGTGCCATCAGTGACAGGGCGGGCAATCAGCCCCAGCATTTT
CAISDRAGNQPQHF
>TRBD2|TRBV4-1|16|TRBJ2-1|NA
TGCGCCAGCAGCCAAGACGGGGGAGGGCCGGCCAATGAGCAGTTCTTC
CASSQDGGGPANEQFF
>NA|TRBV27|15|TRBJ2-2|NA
TGTGCCAGCAGTACCATAAATGGACAGACCGGGGAGCTGTTTTTT
CASSTINGQTGELFF
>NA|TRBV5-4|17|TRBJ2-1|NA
TGTGCCAGCAGCTTGGGTCTGACAGGGTTGGAGGAGGGGGGGCAGTTCTTC
CASSLGLTGLEEGGQFF
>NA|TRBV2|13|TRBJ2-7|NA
TGTGCCAGCATTCCTAGTTTTACGTACGAGCAGTACTTC
CASIPSFTYEQYF
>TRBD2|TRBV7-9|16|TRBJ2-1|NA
TGTGCCAGCAGCTTAGTTGGGCTAGCGGGGTACAATGAGCAGTTCTTC
CASSLVGLAGYNEQFF
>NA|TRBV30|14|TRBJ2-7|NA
TGTGCCTGGAGTGTAATCCGGACTTACTACGAGCAGTACTTC
CAWSVIRTYYEQYF
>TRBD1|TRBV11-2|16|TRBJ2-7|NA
TGTGCCAGCAGCCCACAAAGCACAGGGGTAGCCTACGAGCAGTACTTC
CASSPQSTGVAYEQYF
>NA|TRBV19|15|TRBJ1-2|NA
TGTGCCAGTAGTACCCGCCTAACAGGACTTGGGGGCTACACCTTC
CASSTRLTGLGGYTF
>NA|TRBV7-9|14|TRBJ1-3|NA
TGTGCCAGCACCACTACAGGGTCTGGAAACACCATATATTTT
CASTTTGSGNTIYF
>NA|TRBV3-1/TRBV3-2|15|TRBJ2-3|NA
TGTGCCAGCAGCCAAGATTGGGTCGTACCAGATACGCAGTATTTT
CASSQDWVVPDTQYF
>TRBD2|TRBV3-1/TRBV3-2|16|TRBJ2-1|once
TGTGCCAGCAGCCATAGAAGCGGGAGAACCTACAATGAGCAGTTCTTC
CASSHRSGRTYNEQFF